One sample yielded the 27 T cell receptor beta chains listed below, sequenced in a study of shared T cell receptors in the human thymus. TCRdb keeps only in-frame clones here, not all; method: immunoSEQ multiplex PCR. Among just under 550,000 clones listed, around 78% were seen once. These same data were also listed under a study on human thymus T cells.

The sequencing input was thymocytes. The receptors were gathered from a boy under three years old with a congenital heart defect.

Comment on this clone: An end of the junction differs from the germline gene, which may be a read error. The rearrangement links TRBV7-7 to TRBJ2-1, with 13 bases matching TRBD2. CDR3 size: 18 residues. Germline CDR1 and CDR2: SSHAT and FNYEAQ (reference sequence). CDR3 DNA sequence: TGTGCTAGCAGCGCTTCCTCTACTAGCGGGAGGGCCCTCAATGAGCAGTTCTTC. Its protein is CASSASSTSGRALNEQFF.

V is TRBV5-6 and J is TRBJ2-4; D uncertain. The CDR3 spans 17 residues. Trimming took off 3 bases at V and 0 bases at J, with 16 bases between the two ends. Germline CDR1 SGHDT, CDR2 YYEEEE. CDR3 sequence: CASSYSLDTPAKNIQYF. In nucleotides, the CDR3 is TGTGCCAGCAGCTACTCCCTTGACACCCCAGCCAAAAACATTCAGTACTTC.

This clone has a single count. The CDR3 is CASSSQGENYGYTF. CDR3 nucleotides: TGTGCCAGCAGTTCTCAGGGGGAGAACTATGGCTACACCTTC. This chain uses TRBV6-5 with TRBJ1-2; 7 positions agree with TRBD1. The CDR3 sequence is 14 residues long. The ends lost 4 bases at V and 2 bases at J; junction bases unmatched: 4. Germline-derived CDR1 and CDR2 are MNHEY and SVGAGI.

CDR3 sequence (DNA): TGCGCCAGCAGCCAAGAGCTAGCGGGAGCCAAAGAGACCCAGTACTTC. It yields the protein CASSQELAGAKETQYF. The rearrangement uses TRBV4-3 and TRBJ2-5; 10 bases map to TRBD2. V shed 0 bases and J 3 bases; nucleotides not matched to a gene: 4. This CDR3 region has 16 residues. CDR1 and CDR2 (germline): LGHNA, YSLEER.

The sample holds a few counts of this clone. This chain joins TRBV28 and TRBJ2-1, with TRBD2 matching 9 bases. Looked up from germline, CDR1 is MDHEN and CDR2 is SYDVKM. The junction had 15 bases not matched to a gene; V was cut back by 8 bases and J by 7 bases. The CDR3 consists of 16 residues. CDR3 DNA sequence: TGTGCCAGCCTATCGTCTAGCGGGATAGGTGGGAATGAGCAGTTCTTC. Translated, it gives CASLSSSGIGGNEQFF.

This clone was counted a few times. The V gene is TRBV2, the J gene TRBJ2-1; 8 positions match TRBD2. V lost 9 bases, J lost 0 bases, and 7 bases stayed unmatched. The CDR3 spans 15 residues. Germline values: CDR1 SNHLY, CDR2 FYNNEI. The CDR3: CASLQRESSYNEQFF. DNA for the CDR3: TGTGCCAGTTTACAGCGGGAGAGCTCCTACAATGAGCAGTTCTTC.

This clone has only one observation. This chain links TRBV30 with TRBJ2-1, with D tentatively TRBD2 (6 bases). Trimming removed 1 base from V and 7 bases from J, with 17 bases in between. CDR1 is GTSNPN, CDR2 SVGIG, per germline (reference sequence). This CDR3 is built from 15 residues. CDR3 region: CAWSAPWRARNEQFF. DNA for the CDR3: TGTGCCTGGAGTGCCCCCTGGAGGGCCAGGAATGAGCAGTTCTTC.

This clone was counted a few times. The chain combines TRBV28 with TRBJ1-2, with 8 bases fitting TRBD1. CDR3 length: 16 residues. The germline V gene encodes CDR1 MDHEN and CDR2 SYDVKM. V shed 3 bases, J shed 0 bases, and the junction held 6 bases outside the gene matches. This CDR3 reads CASSFDRGTANYGYTF. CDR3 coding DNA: TGTGCCAGCAGTTTCGACAGGGGAACAGCTAACTATGGCTACACCTTC.

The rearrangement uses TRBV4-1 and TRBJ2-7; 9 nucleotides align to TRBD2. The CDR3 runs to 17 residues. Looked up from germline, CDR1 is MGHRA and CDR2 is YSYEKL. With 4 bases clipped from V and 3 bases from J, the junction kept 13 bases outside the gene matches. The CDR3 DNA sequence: TGCGCCAGCAGCCGAATCGAGGCGGGAGGGGGAAGCTACGAGCAGTACTTC. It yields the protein CASSRIEAGGGSYEQYF.

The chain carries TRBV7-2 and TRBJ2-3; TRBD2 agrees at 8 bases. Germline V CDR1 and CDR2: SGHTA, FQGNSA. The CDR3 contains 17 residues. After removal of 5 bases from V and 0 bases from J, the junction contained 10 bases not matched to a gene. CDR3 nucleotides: TGTGCCAGCAGCCCAGGGCCTAGCGGGTTTAGCACAGATACGCAGTATTTT. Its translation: CASSPGPSGFSTDTQYF.

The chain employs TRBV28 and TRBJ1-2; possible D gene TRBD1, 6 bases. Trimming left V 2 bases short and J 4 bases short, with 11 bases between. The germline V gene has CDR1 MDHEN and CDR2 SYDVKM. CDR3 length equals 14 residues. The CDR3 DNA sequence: TGTGCCAGCAGTTTAAGTGGACAGCCCTATGGCTACACCTTC. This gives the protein CASSLSGQPYGYTF.

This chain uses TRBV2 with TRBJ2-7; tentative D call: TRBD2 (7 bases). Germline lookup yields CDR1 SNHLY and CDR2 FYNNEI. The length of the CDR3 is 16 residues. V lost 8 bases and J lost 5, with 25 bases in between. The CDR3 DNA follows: TGTGCCAGCCCACCTAAGGAGGGGGAGGGCCGTCACGAGCAGTACTTC. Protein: CASPPKEGEGRHEQYF.

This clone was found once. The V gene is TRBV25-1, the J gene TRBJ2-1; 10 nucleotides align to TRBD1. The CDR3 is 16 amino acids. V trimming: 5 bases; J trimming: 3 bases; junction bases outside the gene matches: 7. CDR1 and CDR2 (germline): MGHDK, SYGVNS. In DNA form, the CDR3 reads TGTGCCAGCAGTCAGGGACAGGGGAAAATCTACAATGAGCAGTTCTTC. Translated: CASSQGQGKIYNEQFF.

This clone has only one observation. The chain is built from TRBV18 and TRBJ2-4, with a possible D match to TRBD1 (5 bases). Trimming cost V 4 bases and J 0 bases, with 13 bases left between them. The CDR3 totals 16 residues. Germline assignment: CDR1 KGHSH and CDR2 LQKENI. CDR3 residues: CASSQSTDLAKNIQYF. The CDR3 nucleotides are TGTGCCAGCTCACAATCGACAGACCTAGCCAAAAACATTCAGTACTTC.

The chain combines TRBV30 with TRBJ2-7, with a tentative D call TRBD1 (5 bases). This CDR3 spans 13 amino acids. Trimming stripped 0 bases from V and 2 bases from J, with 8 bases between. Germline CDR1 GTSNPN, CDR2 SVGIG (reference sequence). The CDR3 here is CAWSVQGPYEQYF. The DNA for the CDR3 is TGTGCCTGGAGTGTGCAGGGCCCCTACGAGCAGTACTTC.

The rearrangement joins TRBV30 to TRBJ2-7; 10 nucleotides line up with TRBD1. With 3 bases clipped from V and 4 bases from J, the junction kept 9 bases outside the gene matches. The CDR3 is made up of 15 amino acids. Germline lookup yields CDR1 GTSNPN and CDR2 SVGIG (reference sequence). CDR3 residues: CAWSPHGTGVYEQYF. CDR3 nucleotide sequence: TGTGCCTGGAGCCCGCATGGGACAGGGGTTTACGAGCAGTACTTC.

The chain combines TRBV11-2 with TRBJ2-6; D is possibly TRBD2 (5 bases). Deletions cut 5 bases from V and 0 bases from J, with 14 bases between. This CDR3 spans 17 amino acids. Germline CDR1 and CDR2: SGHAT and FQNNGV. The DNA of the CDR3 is TGTGCCAGCAGCCCCCCCGGGCGGGCCTCTGGGGCCAACGTCCTGACTTTC. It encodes CASSPPGRASGANVLTF.

The CDR3 DNA follows: TGTGCCAGCAGTTACAGGTCCAAAAACATTCAGTACTTC. Protein product: CASSYRSKNIQYF. This chain links TRBV28 with TRBJ2-4, with a tentative D call TRBD1 (5 bases). This CDR3 has 13 amino acids. The ends were cut back, 4 bases at V and 2 bases at J, with 6 bases in the middle. The V gene's germline CDR1 is MDHEN and CDR2 SYDVKM.

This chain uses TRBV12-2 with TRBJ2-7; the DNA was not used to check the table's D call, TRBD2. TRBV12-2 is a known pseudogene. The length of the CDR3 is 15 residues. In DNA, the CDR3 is TGTGCAAGTCGCTTAGGGGCCCTAGCGGGAGGGGGGCAGTACTTC. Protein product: CASRLGALAGGGQYF.

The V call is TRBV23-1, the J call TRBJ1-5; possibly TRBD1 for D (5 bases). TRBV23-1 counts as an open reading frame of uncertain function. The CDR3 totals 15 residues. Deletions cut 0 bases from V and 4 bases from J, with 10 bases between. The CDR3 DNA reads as TGCGCCAGCAGTCAATCGGGGCTTCAAAATCAGCCCCAGCATTTT. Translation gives CASSQSGLQNQPQHF.

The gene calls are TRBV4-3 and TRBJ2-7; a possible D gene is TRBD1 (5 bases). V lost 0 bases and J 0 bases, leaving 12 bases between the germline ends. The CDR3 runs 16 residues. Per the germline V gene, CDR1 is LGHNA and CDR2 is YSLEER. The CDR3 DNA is TGCGCCAGCAGCCAAGATGTCGCGGACAACTCCTACGAGCAGTACTTC. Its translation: CASSQDVADNSYEQYF.

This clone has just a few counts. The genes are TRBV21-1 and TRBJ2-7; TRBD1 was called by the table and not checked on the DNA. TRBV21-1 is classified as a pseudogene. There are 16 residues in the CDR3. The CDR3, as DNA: TGTGCCAGCAGCAAATGGGTCAACAGGGGACCCTACGAGCAGTACTTC. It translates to CASSKWVNRGPYEQYF.

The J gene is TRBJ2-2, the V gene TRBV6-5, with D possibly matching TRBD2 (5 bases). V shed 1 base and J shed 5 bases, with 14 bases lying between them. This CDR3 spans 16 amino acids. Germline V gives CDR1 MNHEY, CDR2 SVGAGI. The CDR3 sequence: CASSYFVPSRTGELFF. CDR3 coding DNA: TGTGCCAGCAGTTACTTCGTCCCTAGCAGAACCGGGGAGCTGTTTTTT.

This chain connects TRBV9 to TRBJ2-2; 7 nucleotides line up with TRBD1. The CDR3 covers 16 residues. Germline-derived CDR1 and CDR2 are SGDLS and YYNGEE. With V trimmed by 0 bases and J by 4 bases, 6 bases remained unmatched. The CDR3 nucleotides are TGTGCCAGCAGCGTAGTTGGTCCAGGGGGCACCGGGGAGCTGTTTTTT. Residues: CASSVVGPGGTGELFF.

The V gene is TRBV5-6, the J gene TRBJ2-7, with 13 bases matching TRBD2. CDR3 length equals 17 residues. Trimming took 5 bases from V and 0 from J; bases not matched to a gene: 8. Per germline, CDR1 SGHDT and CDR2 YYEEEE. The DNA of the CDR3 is TGTGCCAGCAGTCACGGGACTAGCGGGGTCAGCTCCTACGAGCAGTACTTC. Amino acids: CASSHGTSGVSSYEQYF.

In DNA, the CDR3 is TGTGCCAGCAGCCAAGAACAACGGACAGTGAACACTGAAGCTTTCTTT. The encoded protein is CASSQEQRTVNTEAFF. The chain is built from TRBV14 and TRBJ1-1, with D possibly matching TRBD1 (6 bases). Trimming removed 0 bases from V and 0 bases from J, with 11 bases in between. The CDR3 has 16 amino acids. CDR1 is SGHDN and CDR2 is FVKESK in the germline V gene.

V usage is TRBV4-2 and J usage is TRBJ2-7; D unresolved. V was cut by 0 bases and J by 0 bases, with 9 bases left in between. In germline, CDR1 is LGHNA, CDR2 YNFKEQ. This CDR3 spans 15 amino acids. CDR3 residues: CASSQELPDSYEQYF. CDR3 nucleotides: TGTGCCAGCAGCCAAGAACTACCCGACTCCTACGAGCAGTACTTC.